A single sample gave rise to the 30 T cell receptor beta chains below, sequenced in a study of cytomegalovirus exposure and HLA in healthy donors (dated by TCRdb to about 2017). Libraries were built with the immunoSEQ multiplex PCR assay. For the multiplex PCR, a mixture combining 60 forward primers for TCR Vbeta segments and 13 reverse primers for TCR Jbeta segments was used. As stored in TCRdb, this immuneACCESS dataset retains in-frame rearrangements with V and J assigned. A fraction of the clones does not appear; measured against another copy, unresolved V genes explain less than half of the discrepancy, and the remainder lacks a known reason. This sample is represented by approximately 97,000 clones; 73% of them were singletons. More than 3% of the sample comes from the top ten. Sample: PBMCs. Receptor source: a man aged 40-50 years in good health and CMV-seronegative.

The chain joins TRBV6-5 to TRBJ2-1; D is undetermined. The CDR3 is 14 residues long. V lost 2 bases and J lost 4, with 9 bases in between. Germline V gene data show CDR1 as MNHEY and CDR2 as SVGAGI. The DNA for the CDR3 is TGTGCCAGCAGTTACCTAGAAAGTTACAATGAGCAGTTCTTC. Protein sequence: CASSYLESYNEQFF.

The chain employs TRBV5-6 and TRBJ1-4, with 7 bases fitting TRBD1. CDR1 is SGHDT and CDR2 is YYEEEE in the germline V gene. The CDR3 is 15 residues long. The V and J ends lost 2 bases and 3 bases, in that order; junction bases with no gene match: 4. The CDR3 nucleotides are TGTGCCAGCAGCTTAGGGGGCGGATCTAATGAAAAACTGTTTTTT. It specifies CASSLGGGSNEKLFF. The complete variable domain, with remaining parts taken from reference TRBV5-6 and TRBJ1-4, reads DAGVTQSPTHLIKTRGQQVTLRCSPKSGHDTVSWYQQALGQGPQFIFQYYEEEERQRGNFPDRFSGHQFPNYSSELNVNALLLGDSALYLCASSLGGGSNEKLFFGSGTQLSVL.

Only a few counts were recorded for this clone. The V and J genes are TRBV2 and TRBJ2-3; TRBD2 agrees at 7 bases. The V gene end was trimmed by 9 bases and the J gene end by 1 base; junction bases not matched to a gene: 4. The CDR3 consists of 13 residues. Germline V CDR1 and CDR2: SNHLY, FYNNEI. CDR3 sequence: CASYRGGTDTQYF. CDR3 coding DNA: TGTGCCAGTTATCGGGGGGGCACAGATACGCAGTATTTT.

This chain connects TRBV29-1 to TRBJ2-3; 11 nucleotides align to TRBD2. Germline lookup yields CDR1 SQVTM and CDR2 ANQGSEA. There are 14 residues in the CDR3. Unmatched junction bases numbered 8, after V lost 7 bases and J lost 5 bases. The CDR3 spells CSARSGGAGDTQYF. CDR3 DNA sequence: TGCAGCGCACGTAGCGGGGGGGCTGGAGATACGCAGTATTTT.

The chain combines TRBV4-1 with TRBJ2-5, with D perhaps matching TRBD2 (7 bases). The CDR3 contains 15 residues. Per the germline V gene, CDR1 is MGHRA and CDR2 is YSYEKL. V was clipped by 5 bases and J by 5 bases, with 18 bases between them. Written as DNA, the CDR3 is TGCGCCAGCAGCGAGACGCTCGGGGGGCCGGAGACCCAGTACTTC. Protein: CASSETLGGPETQYF.

The chain couples TRBV6-5 to TRBJ2-5; 7 bases fit TRBD2. Trimming took 2 bases from V and 4 from J; bases not matched to a gene: 7. This CDR3 region has 15 residues. Germline CDR1 MNHEY, CDR2 SVGAGI. CDR3 DNA sequence: TGTGCCAGCAGTTACAGGGGAGGGACTCTAGAGACCCAGTACTTC. The encoded protein is CASSYRGGTLETQYF.

The CDR3 here is CASSYGTGGIGELFF. As DNA, the CDR3 is TGTGCCAGCAGTTATGGGACAGGGGGCATCGGGGAGCTGTTTTTT. The gene calls are TRBV6-6 and TRBJ2-2; TRBD1 aligns across 12 bases. The CDR3 length is 15 residues. V lost 3 bases, J lost 7 bases, and 3 bases stayed unmatched. Germline V gives CDR1 MNHNY, CDR2 SVGAGI (reference sequence).

The chain uses TRBV5-8 and TRBJ2-1; 9 nucleotides match TRBD2. V trimming: 4 bases; J trimming: 6 bases; junction bases outside the gene matches: 8. Germline V gene data show CDR1 as SGHTS and CDR2 as YDEGEE. The CDR3 is 15 amino acids. The CDR3 reads CASSDPGGGVNEQFF. The CDR3 coding sequence is TGTGCCAGCAGCGATCCTGGCGGGGGGGTCAATGAGCAGTTCTTC.

The rearrangement uses TRBV27 and TRBJ2-3; D not certain. The germline V gene encodes CDR1 MNHEY and CDR2 SMNVEV (reference sequence). This CDR3 has 13 amino acids. V lost 5 bases to trimming and J lost 3 bases, with 9 bases between them. CDR3 loop: CASSLVRTDTQYF. In DNA, the CDR3 is TGTGCCAGCAGTCTGGTGAGGACAGATACGCAGTATTTT.

The chain is built from TRBV4-3 and TRBJ1-4, with 7 bases that match TRBD1. The CDR3 is 20 amino acids. With 3 bases clipped from V and 7 bases from J, the junction kept 23 bases outside the gene matches. Germline V gene sequence: CDR1 LGHNA, CDR2 YSLEER. Here the CDR3 DNA reads TGCGCCAGCAGCCATCTCCCCGGACAGGAGACGGTAACGGCCTCTGAAAAACTGTTTTTT. This gives the protein CASSHLPGQETVTASEKLFF.

The chain has TRBV2 and TRBJ1-5, with D tentatively TRBD1 (5 bases). The germline V gene encodes CDR1 SNHLY and CDR2 FYNNEI. This CDR3 is 18 amino acids long. Trimming removed 3 bases at V and 0 bases at J, with 18 bases between. CDR3 nucleotides: TGTGCCAGCAGTGACCCTCGGACGGGGGACTATAGCAATCAGCCCCAGCATTTT. It encodes CASSDPRTGDYSNQPQHF.

This clone has only a few counts. Other DNA sequences from this sample encode an identical CDR3 as well. This rearrangement joins TRBV6-1 to TRBJ1-5, with 9 nucleotides matching TRBD1. The V segment lost 4 bases and the J segment 2 bases; nucleotides outside the gene matches: 6. The CDR3 spans 16 residues. Germline V lookup: CDR1 MNHNS, CDR2 SASEGT. CDR3 in DNA: TGTGCCAGCAGTGGACAGGGGGTTAGGGGCAATCAGCCCCAGCATTTT. Translated: CASSGQGVRGNQPQHF.

The chain carries TRBV4-1 and TRBJ1-2; D remains ambiguous. The CDR3 consists of 16 residues. V was cut by 1 base and J by 7 bases, with 19 bases left in between. Germline CDR1 reads MGHRA; CDR2 reads YSYEKL. CDR3 nucleotide sequence: TGCGCCAGCAGCCAAGTAAGTCTGGAGGGAGTGGCTGGCTACACCTTC. This encodes CASSQVSLEGVAGYTF.

The rearrangement uses TRBV2 and TRBJ2-1; 12 bases fit TRBD2. Germline V lookup: CDR1 SNHLY, CDR2 FYNNEI. This CDR3 has 15 amino acids. The J segment lost 10 bases and the V segment lost 5 bases, leaving 9 bases of the junction unmatched. The CDR3 nucleotides are TGTGCCAGCAGTTCGACTAGCGGGAGCCGAGTGGAGCAGTTCTTC. Translated: CASSSTSGSRVEQFF. Full variable domain (missing parts from reference TRBV2 and TRBJ2-1): EPEVTQTPSHQVTQMGQEVILRCVPISNHLYFYWYRQILGQKVEFLVSFYNNEISEKSEIFDDQFSVERPDGSNFTLKIRSTKLEDSAMYFCASSSTSGSRVEQFFGPGTRLTVL.

This clone was found a few times. The chain has TRBV2 and TRBJ1-5, with 7 bases matching TRBD1. The CDR3 is 16 residues long. The V gene end was trimmed by 6 bases and the J gene end by 0 bases; junction bases not matched to a gene: 8. The germline V gene has CDR1 SNHLY and CDR2 FYNNEI. CDR3: CASSDSQGSSNQPQHF. CDR3 coding DNA: TGTGCCAGCAGCGATTCACAGGGGTCTAGCAATCAGCCCCAGCATTTT.

J is TRBJ2-3 and V is TRBV2; 10 bases are shared with TRBD2. The CDR3 is 16 residues long. The V segment lost 3 bases and the J segment 0 bases; nucleotides outside the gene matches: 3. Germline V CDR1 and CDR2: SNHLY, FYNNEI. CDR3 bases: TGTGCCAGCAGTGACCCTAGCGGGGGAAGCACAGATACGCAGTATTTT. Its protein product is CASSDPSGGSTDTQYF.

The chain combines TRBV7-8 with TRBJ1-1; 10 bases agree with TRBD1. V gave up 5 bases and J gave up 6 bases; unmatched junction bases: 12. Germline V CDR1 and CDR2: SGHVS, FQNEAQ. The CDR3 is 16 amino acids. The CDR3 region has the DNA TGTGCCAGCAGCCTCGCGGGACAGGGGATCGGGCCTGAAGCTTTCTTT. It is translated as CASSLAGQGIGPEAFF.

The chain couples TRBV7-8 to TRBJ1-2; TRBD1 matches at 7 bases. The CDR3 spans 15 residues. The V gene end was trimmed by 0 bases and the J gene end by 3 bases; junction bases not matched to a gene: 4. The germline gives CDR1 SGHVS, CDR2 FQNEAQ. CDR3 region: CASSLAEGADYGYTF. CDR3 nucleotide sequence: TGTGCCAGCAGCTTAGCGGAGGGGGCTGACTATGGCTACACCTTC.

The chain uses TRBV7-3 and TRBJ2-2, with 13 positions matching TRBD2. The CDR3 covers 18 residues. Germline values: CDR1 SGHTA, CDR2 FQGTGA. With V trimmed by 5 bases and J by 4 bases, 10 bases remained unmatched. This CDR3 is CASSLAGTSGAVTGELFF. CDR3 DNA: TGTGCCAGCAGCCTTGCCGGGACTAGCGGGGCCGTCACCGGGGAGCTGTTTTTT.

The V call is TRBV13, the J call TRBJ2-7; unclear D gene. The CDR3 totals 12 residues. Germline V gene sequence: CDR1 PRHDT, CDR2 FYEKMQ (reference sequence). Trimming took off 1 base at V and 7 bases at J, with 8 bases between the two ends. The CDR3 spells CASSLAAVEQYF. CDR3 nucleotides: TGTGCCAGCAGCTTAGCCGCGGTTGAGCAGTACTTC.

The chain employs TRBV5-1 and TRBJ2-7; 12 nucleotides align to TRBD2. J lost 6 bases, V lost 0 bases, and 10 bases had no gene match. The V gene's germline CDR1 is SGHRS and CDR2 YFSETQ. The CDR3 covers 17 residues. DNA of the CDR3: TGCGCCAGCAGCTTGGTTGGCGCGGTACTAGCGGGGGGCGAGCAGTACTTC. Its protein is CASSLVGAVLAGGEQYF.

The CDR3 DNA reads TGTGCCATCAGTGAGTCCCAACTCCAGGGGGCGCAGACAGATACGCAGTATTTT. Its protein is CAISESQLQGAQTDTQYF. V is TRBV10-3 and J is TRBJ2-3; TRBD1 matches at 8 bases. Trimming removed 0 bases from V and 3 bases from J; junction bases left unmatched: 11. Germline loops: CDR1 ENHRY, CDR2 SYGVKD. The CDR3 loop spans 18 amino acids.

This chain connects TRBV7-9 to TRBJ1-2; D possibly corresponds to TRBD1 (5 bases). The CDR3 consists of 14 residues. Germline lookup yields CDR1 SEHNR and CDR2 FQNEAQ (reference sequence). The V and J ends lost 7 bases and 1 base respectively, with 13 bases between them. In nucleotides, the CDR3 is TGTGCCAGCACCTTTGGGGGGAATAACTATGGCTACACCTTC. This translates into CASTFGGNNYGYTF.

The chain couples TRBV27 to TRBJ1-6, with TRBD1 matching over 7 bases. The CDR3 sequence is 14 residues long. V shed 2 bases and J 6 bases; nucleotides not matched to a gene: 1. Per the germline V gene, CDR1 is MNHEY and CDR2 is SMNVEV (reference sequence). The CDR3 coding sequence is TGTGCCAGCAGTTTACGGGACAGTAATTCACCCCTCCACTTT. This encodes CASSLRDSNSPLHF.

The chain employs TRBV5-1 and TRBJ2-3; weak D call: TRBD1 (5 bases). V was clipped by 0 bases and J by 1 base, with 6 bases between them. The CDR3 loop spans 14 amino acids. Per the germline V gene, CDR1 is SGHRS and CDR2 is YFSETQ. CDR3 in amino acids: CASSLGGGTDTQYF. The CDR3 bases are TGCGCCAGCAGCTTGGGGGGCGGCACAGATACGCAGTATTTT.

This sequence joins TRBV6-5 and TRBJ1-4, with 8 bases matching TRBD1. This CDR3 is 14 amino acids long. V gave up 6 bases and J gave up 5 bases; unmatched junction bases: 5. Germline V lookup: CDR1 MNHEY, CDR2 SVGAGI. CDR3 sequence: CASSGTGLNEKLFF. CDR3 DNA: TGTGCCAGCAGCGGGACAGGATTAAATGAAAAACTGTTTTTT.

The rearrangement links TRBV25-1 to TRBJ2-7; TRBD1 matches at 8 bases. CDR1 is MGHDK and CDR2 is SYGVNS in the germline V gene. The CDR3 length is 14 residues. The ends lost 3 bases at V and 4 bases at J; junction bases unmatched: 5. CDR3: CASSDARTGYEQYF. The DNA of the CDR3 is TGTGCCAGCAGTGATGCGCGGACAGGGTACGAGCAGTACTTC.

The V gene is TRBV5-6, the J gene TRBJ2-7, with D perhaps matching TRBD1 (6 bases). CDR1 is SGHDT and CDR2 is YYEEEE in the germline V gene. This CDR3 has 14 amino acids. V lost 3 bases and J 2 bases, leaving 12 bases between the germline ends. DNA of the CDR3: TGTGCCAGCAGCTCGGACAGAGGAACCTACGAGCAGTACTTC. Translation gives CASSSDRGTYEQYF. The full variable domain, with the rest looked up from reference TRBV5-6 and TRBJ2-7, is DAGVTQSPTHLIKTRGQQVTLRCSPKSGHDTVSWYQQALGQGPQFIFQYYEEEERQRGNFPDRFSGHQFPNYSSELNVNALLLGDSALYLCASSSDRGTYEQYFGPGTRLTVT.

The V gene is TRBV19, the J gene TRBJ2-7, with TRBD2 identical over 7 bases. The CDR3 sequence is 15 residues long. Trimming removed 3 bases from V and 5 bases from J; junction bases left unmatched: 10. In germline, CDR1 is LNHDA, CDR2 SQIVND (reference sequence). Here the CDR3 reads CASSMPGRDRNEQYF. As DNA, the CDR3 is TGTGCCAGTAGTATGCCGGGGAGGGATCGAAACGAGCAGTACTTC.

The chain couples TRBV6-5 to TRBJ1-1; D is ambiguous. Germline V gene sequence: CDR1 MNHEY, CDR2 SVGAGI. This CDR3 spans 13 amino acids. V was cut by 4 bases and J by 8 bases, with 14 bases left in between. Written as DNA, the CDR3 is TGTGCCAGCAGTTCCGTAGGCGGGGTCGAAGCTTTCTTT. This codes for CASSSVGGVEAFF.